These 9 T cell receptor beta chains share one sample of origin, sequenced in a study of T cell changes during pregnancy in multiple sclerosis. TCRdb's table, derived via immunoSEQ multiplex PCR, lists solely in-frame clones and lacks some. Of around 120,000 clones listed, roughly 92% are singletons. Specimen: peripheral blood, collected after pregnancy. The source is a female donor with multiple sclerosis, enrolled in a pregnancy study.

CDR3 amino acids: CASSPKLGDEQYF. The CDR3 DNA reads as TGTGCCAGCAGTCCCAAGTTAGGGGACGAGCAGTACTTC. The rearrangement joins TRBV27 to TRBJ2-7, with D tentatively TRBD1 (5 bases). The CDR3 has 13 amino acids. Trimming removed 5 bases from V and 5 bases from J, with 13 bases in between. Per the germline V gene, CDR1 is MNHEY and CDR2 is SMNVEV (reference sequence).

CDR3 sequence (DNA): TGTGCCAGCAGCCTAACGGGTGCTTATGGCTACACCTTC. Translation: CASSLTGAYGYTF. J is TRBJ1-2 and V is TRBV2; D is ambiguous. Germline assignment: CDR1 SNHLY and CDR2 FYNNEI. The CDR3 contains 13 residues. Deletions cut 6 bases from V and 5 bases from J, with 13 bases between.

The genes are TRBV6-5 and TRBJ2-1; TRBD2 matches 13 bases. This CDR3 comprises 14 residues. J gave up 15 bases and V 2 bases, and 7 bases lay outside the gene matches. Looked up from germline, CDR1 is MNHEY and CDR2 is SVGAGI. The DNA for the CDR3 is TGTGCCAGCAGTTACGGCACTAGCGGGGGGGCCGTGTTCTTC. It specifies CASSYGTSGGAVFF.

CDR3 sequence: CASSLDGTGGLGTEAFF. In nucleotides, the CDR3 is TGCGCCAGCAGCTTGGACGGGACAGGGGGCCTGGGCACTGAAGCTTTCTTT. J is TRBJ1-1 and V is TRBV5-1, with 12 bases identical to TRBD1. V gave up 0 bases and J gave up 4 bases; unmatched junction bases: 7. CDR1 and CDR2 from the germline V gene are SGHRS and YFSETQ. This CDR3 has 17 amino acids.

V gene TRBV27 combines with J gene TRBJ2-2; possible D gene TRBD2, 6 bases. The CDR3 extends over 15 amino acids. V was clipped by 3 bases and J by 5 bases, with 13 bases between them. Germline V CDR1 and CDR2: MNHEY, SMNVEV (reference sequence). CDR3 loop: CASSLGRGGTGELFF. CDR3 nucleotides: TGTGCCAGCAGTTTGGGACGGGGAGGTACCGGGGAGCTGTTTTTT.

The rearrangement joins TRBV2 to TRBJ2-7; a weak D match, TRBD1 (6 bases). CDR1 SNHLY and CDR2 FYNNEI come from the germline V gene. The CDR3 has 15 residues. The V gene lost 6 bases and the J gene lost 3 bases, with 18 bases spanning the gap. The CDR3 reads CASSSQTGSVYEQYF. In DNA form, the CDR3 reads TGTGCCAGCAGCTCCCAGACAGGTTCTGTCTACGAGCAGTACTTC.

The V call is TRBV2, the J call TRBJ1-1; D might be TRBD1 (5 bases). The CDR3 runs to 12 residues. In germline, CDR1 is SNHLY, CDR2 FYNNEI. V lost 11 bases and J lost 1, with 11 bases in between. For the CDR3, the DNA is TGTGCCTGTCACGGGGGGAACACTGAAGCTTTCTTT. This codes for CACHGGNTEAFF.

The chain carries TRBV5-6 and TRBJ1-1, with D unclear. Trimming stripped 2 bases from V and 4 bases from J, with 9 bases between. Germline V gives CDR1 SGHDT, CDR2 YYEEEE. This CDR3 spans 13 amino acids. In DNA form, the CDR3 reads TGTGCCAGCAGCTTAGGCGCGGGCACTGAAGCTTTCTTT. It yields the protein CASSLGAGTEAFF.

CDR3 residues: CSADRRGETQYF. The CDR3 DNA sequence: TGCAGCGCGGACAGAAGGGGGGAGACCCAGTACTTC. V usage is TRBV29-1 and J usage is TRBJ2-5, with a possible D match to TRBD1 (6 bases). This CDR3 is 12 amino acids long. The V end lost 7 bases, the J end lost 5 bases, and 14 bases lay between the germline ends. In germline, CDR1 is SQVTM, CDR2 ANQGSEA. Based on the CDR3 plus reference TRBV29-1 and TRBJ2-5, the full variable domain is SAVISQKPSRDICQRGTSLTIQCQVDSQVTMMFWYRQQPGQSLTLIATANQGSEATYESGFVIDKFPISRPNLTFSTLTVSNMSPEDSSIYLCSADRRGETQYFGPGTRLLVL.